The rows below give T cell receptor beta chains drawn from one sample of a study of tumor-infiltrating lymphocytes in primary liver carcinoma. TCRdb processed the multiplex PCR reads anew with MiXCR; each CDR3 protein has one entry. The repertoire holds about 350,000 distinct CDR3 sequences, less than 70% seen once, with roughly 6.5% in the top ten. The specimen sequenced was peripheral blood. The receptors originated from a man in his forties or fifties with primary liver carcinoma and hepatitis B virus infection. CDR3s include the opening cysteine and the closing phenylalanine or tryptophan. The D gene is left open where the match is weak. Some rows mark clone size as missing; the rest say once, few, many or name a class of expanded clone.

CDR3nt	CDR3aa	d_gene	abundance	v_gene	j_gene
TGTGCCAGCAGATCCTCCGGAATAGACCGCAAAAACATTCAGTACTTC	CASRSSGIDRKNIQYF	-	many	TRBV6-6	TRBJ2-4
TGTGCCAGCAGCCAAGAATCCCGCAGCGGGAGTTTCAATTATGAGCAGTTCTTC	CASSQESRSGSFNYEQFF	-	-	TRBV3-2	TRBJ2-1
TGTGCTAGCACCCCCCGGTGGGGGGACAATGAGCAGTTCTTC	CASTPRWGDNEQFF	-	once	TRBV11-3	TRBJ2-1
TGTGCCAGCAGCCCGAGATATGGGACTATCGTTGAGCAGTTCTTC	CASSPRYGTIVEQFF	TRBD2	few	TRBV11-2	TRBJ2-1
TGTGCCAGCAGTTACCGGGGTGGGAGTTCTAAGAATGAGCAGTTCTTC	CASSYRGGSSKNEQFF	-	-	TRBV6-5	TRBJ2-1
TGTGCCAGCAGCTTAGTTTCAGGTCGAGAGACCCAGTGCTTC	CASSLVSGRETQCF	-	once	TRBV11-2	TRBJ2-5
TGTGCCAGCGGCCCATTACCGGGCAGCTACAATGAGCAGTTCTTC	CASGPLPGSYNEQFF	-	-	TRBV11-2	TRBJ2-1
TGTGCCAGCAGTACCAGGCTGGGACGGACCTACGAGCAGTACTTC	CASSTRLGRTYEQYF	-	-	TRBV6-1	TRBJ2-7
TGTAGCGTTGAGTACCCAGGACTAGAGACCCAGTACTTC	CSVEYPGLETQYF	-	-	TRBV29-1	TRBJ2-5
TGTGCCAGCAGTAAGGACAGGAGTAATCAGTCCCAGCATTTT	CASSKDRSNQSQHF	TRBD1	-	TRBV6-1	TRBJ1-5
TGTGCCAACAGCATAGGCTCAGGACAGAACTACGAGCAGTACTTC	CANSIGSGQNYEQYF	-	-	TRBV11-2	TRBJ2-7
TGCAGCGGGGGACAGGAAGGCTATCAGAACACTGAAGCTTTCTTT	CSGGQEGYQNTEAFF	TRBD1	once	TRBV29-1	TRBJ1-1
TGTGCCAGCAGTTTCGGGAGAGGGAATTCACCCCTCCACTTT	CASSFGRGNSPLHF	-	few	TRBV5-4	TRBJ1-6
TGTGCCATCAAACGGAACACCGGGGAGCTGTTTTTT	CAIKRNTGELFF	-	many	TRBV10-3	TRBJ2-2
TGTGCCTGGGCAGTAGGGACTAGCGGCACTGATATGCAGTATTTT	CAWAVGTSGTDMQYF	TRBD2	-	TRBV30	TRBJ2-3
TGTGCCAGCAACAATCAAGCGGGCAATGAGCAGTTCTTC	CASNNQAGNEQFF	-	-	TRBV11-2	TRBJ2-1
TGTGCCAGCAGCCTCCTTGGACAGGGACGTGGCTACACCTTC	CASSLLGQGRGYTF	TRBD1	few	TRBV5-4	TRBJ1-2
TGTGCCAGCAGCAGCTCCGGGACTAACGGCAGCAATGAGCAGTTCTTC	CASSSSGTNGSNEQFF	TRBD2	-	TRBV6-2/TRBV6-3	TRBJ2-1
TGCAGCGAATCCGGGACAGGGAAAGACACCGGGGAGCTGTTTTTT	CSESGTGKDTGELFF	TRBD1	many	TRBV29-1	TRBJ2-2
TGTGCCAGCAGTCTCGGGCGGGACTGGAGAGATACGCAGTATTTT	CASSLGRDWRDTQYF	-	few	TRBV28	TRBJ2-3
TGCGCCAACCCGCTACGGGTCTTCAGGTATACACGGGAGTCCCCCTACAATGAGCAGTTCTTC	CANPLRVFRYTRESPYNEQFF	-	-	TRBV5-1	TRBJ2-1
TGTGCCAGCGGCTTAGCAGCGGATAAGATCTATGGCTACACCTTC	CASGLAADKIYGYTF	-	-	TRBV11-2	TRBJ1-2
TGTGTCAGCAGCCTTTTCGAGCGGGGCCACAATGAGCAATTCTTC	CVSSLFERGHNEQFF	TRBD2	-	TRBV11-1	TRBJ2-1
TGTGCCACCAGCCCGGGGAACTCTGGAAACACCATATATTTT	CATSPGNSGNTIYF	-	-	TRBV24-1	TRBJ1-3
TGTGCCAGCAGCTTGGTCTGGTCGGGAGTTAGCGGGAGACGCACCGATGAGCAGTTCTTC	CASSLVWSGVSGRRTDEQFF	TRBD2	few	TRBV5-4	TRBJ2-1
TGTGCCAGCAGCTTAGATGGGGGCGACAAGCAGTACTTC	CASSLDGGDKQYF	-	-	TRBV11-2	TRBJ2-7
TGCAGCGTGCTGACAGGGGCCCACGAGCAGTACTTC	CSVLTGAHEQYF	TRBD1	-	TRBV29-1	TRBJ2-7
TGTGCCAGCAGCCAAAGTGGGGGTTCGTGTCAGCCCCAGTATTTT	CASSQSGGSCQPQYF	-	-	TRBV6-6	TRBJ2-3
TGTGCCAGCAGCTTAGTTTGGAGTGAGAGATCCTCCGAGCAGTACTTC	CASSLVWSERSSEQYF	-	-	TRBV11-2	TRBJ2-7
TGTGCCACCTCTCATTCACACTCCTACGAGCATTACTTC	CATSHSHSYEHYF	-	-	TRBV10-3	TRBJ2-7
TGTGCCAGCAGCCAAAATATTGGGTCCTACGAGCAGTACTTC	CASSQNIGSYEQYF	-	-	TRBV14	TRBJ2-7
TGTGCCAGCAACGTAACAGATACGCAGTATTTT	CASNVTDTQYF	-	-	TRBV7-9	TRBJ2-3
TGTGCCAGCGAGAAGTGGTCGACTGAAGTTTTCTTT	CASEKWSTEVFF	-	once	TRBV6-1	TRBJ1-1
TGTGCCAGCAGTGTTAGCGAGGGGACTGAAGCTTTCTTT	CASSVSEGTEAFF	-	-	TRBV6-4	TRBJ1-1
TGCGCCAGCAGCCAAGAACGGTCGGCTAGATACAATGAGCAGTTCTTC	CASSQERSARYNEQFF	-	many	TRBV4-3	TRBJ2-1